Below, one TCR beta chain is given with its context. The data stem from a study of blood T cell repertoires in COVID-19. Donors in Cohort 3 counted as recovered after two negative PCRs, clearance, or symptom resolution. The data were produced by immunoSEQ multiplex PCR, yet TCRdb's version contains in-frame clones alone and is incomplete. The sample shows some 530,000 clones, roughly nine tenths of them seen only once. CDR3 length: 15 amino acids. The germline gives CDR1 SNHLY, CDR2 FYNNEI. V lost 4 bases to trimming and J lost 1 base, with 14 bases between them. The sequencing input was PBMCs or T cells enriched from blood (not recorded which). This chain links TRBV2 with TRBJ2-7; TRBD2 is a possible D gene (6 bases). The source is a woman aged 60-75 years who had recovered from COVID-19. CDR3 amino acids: CASSGEDRISYEQYF. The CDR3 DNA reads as TGTGCCAGCAGTGGGGAGGACCGAATTTCCTACGAGCAGTACTTC.